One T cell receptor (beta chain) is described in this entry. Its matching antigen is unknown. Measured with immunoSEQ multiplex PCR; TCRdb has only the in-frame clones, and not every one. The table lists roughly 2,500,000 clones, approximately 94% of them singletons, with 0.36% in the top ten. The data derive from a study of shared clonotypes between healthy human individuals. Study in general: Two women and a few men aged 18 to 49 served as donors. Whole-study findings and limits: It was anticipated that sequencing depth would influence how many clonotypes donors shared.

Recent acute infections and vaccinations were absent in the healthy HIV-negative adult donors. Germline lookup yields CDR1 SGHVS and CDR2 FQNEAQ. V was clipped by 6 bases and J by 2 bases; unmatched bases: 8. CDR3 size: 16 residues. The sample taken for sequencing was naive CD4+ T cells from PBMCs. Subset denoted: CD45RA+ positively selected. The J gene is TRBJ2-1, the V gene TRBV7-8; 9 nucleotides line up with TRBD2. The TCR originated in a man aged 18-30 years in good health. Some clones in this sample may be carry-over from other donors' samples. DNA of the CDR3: TGTGCCAGCAGTTCCCCGGGACTAGCAGCCTACAATGAGCAGTTCTTC. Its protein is CASSSPGLAAYNEQFF.